This TCR beta chain came from a study of human T cells and chemical hapten exposure. Looking at the study overall: Patch tests put 0.01% DPC on the upper back, and the results were checked at 6 days. General study results and limits: Controls formed significantly fewer large CDR3 similarity clusters than expanded TCRs did. Patch test score tracked positively with PT1 expanded TCR counts.

Time point of the sample: patch test 2, 6 weeks after DPC sensitization. Treatment indicated: therapeutic diphenylcyclopropenone sensitization with weekly scalp DPC. The CDR3 runs 14 residues. Germline V gene data show CDR1 as SNHLY and CDR2 as FYNNEI. V lost 7 bases, J lost 9 bases, and 18 bases lay in between. TCRdb re-derived calls from the RACE reads in MiXCR, one entry per CDR3 protein. The repertoire consists of about 54,000 distinct CDR3 sequences, with more than 9% occurring once and the leading ten covering 1.5% to 2%. The table lists this clonotype with a few counts. The antigen is not known.

This sequence joins TRBV2 and TRBJ2-2, with a possible D match to TRBD2 (6 bases). The sample was whole blood, taken in connection with sensitization to the hapten diphenylcyclopropenone (DPC). The receptor's source is a woman in her forties or fifties with alopecia areata. Some clones in this sample may be carry-over from other donors' samples. This chain's CDR3 is CASTPRGLIWELFF. The CDR3 nucleotides are TGTGCCAGCACCCCCCGGGGGTTAATTTGGGAGCTGTTTTTT.